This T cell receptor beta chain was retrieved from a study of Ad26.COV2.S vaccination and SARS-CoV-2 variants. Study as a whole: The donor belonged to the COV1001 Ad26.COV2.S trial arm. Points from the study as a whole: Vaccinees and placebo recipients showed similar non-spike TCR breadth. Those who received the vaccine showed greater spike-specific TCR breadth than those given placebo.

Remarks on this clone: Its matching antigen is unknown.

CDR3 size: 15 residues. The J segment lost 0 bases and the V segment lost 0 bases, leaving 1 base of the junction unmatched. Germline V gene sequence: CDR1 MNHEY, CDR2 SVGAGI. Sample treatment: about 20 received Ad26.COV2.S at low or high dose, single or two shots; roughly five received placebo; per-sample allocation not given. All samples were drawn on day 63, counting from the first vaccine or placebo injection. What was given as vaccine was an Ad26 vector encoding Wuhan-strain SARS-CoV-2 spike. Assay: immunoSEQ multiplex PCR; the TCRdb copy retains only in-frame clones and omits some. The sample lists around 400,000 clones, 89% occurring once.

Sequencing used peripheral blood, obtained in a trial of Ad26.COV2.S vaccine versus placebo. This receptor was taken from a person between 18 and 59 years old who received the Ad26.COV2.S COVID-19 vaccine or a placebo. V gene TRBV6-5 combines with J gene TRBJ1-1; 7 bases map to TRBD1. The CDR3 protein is CASSYSGQLNTEAFF. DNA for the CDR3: TGTGCCAGCAGTTACTCGGGACAGCTGAACACTGAAGCTTTCTTT.